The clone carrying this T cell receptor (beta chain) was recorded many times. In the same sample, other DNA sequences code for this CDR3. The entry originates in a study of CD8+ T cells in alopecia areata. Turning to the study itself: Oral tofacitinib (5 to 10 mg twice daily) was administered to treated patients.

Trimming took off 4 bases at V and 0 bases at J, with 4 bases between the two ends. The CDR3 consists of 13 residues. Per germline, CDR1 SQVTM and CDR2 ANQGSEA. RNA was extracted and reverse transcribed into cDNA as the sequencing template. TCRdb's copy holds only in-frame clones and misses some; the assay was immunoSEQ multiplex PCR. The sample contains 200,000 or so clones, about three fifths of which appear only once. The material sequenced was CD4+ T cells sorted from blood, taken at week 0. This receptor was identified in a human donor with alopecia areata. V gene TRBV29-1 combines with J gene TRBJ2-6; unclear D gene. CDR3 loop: CSVGSSGANVLTF. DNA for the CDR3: TGCAGCGTTGGAAGCTCTGGGGCCAACGTCCTGACTTTC.